In this sample, the clone carrying this T cell receptor beta chain turned up many times. TCR cDNA molecules each had a unique molecular identifier. One entry per CDR3 protein results from TCRdb running MiXCR on the 5' RACE reads. The sample holds 6,000 or so distinct CDR3 sequences, roughly an eighth seen once. This sample stems from a study of spatial heterogeneity in lung cancer. In the study overall: Sequences of the beta chain were consistently detected in greater numbers than alpha-chain sequences. The average count in raw reads for each unique TCR and UMI combination exceeded 9.5 appearances.

Germline CDR1 MNHEY, CDR2 SVGAGI. V shed 5 bases and J 6 bases; nucleotides not matched to a gene: 11. CDR3 length: 15 amino acids. The time point was: sample taken at primary tumor resection. Researchers sequenced whole RNA taken from tumor, nontumor lung or frozen PBMC without sorting. The cohort: 70 to 75 early-stage, untreated non-small cell lung cancer patients. The V call is TRBV6-5, the J call TRBJ2-3; 7 nucleotides line up with TRBD2. Here the sequenced sample was normal lung tissue next to the tumor, taken at surgery. The receptor was derived from a male donor with early-stage non-small cell lung cancer. CDR3 sequence (DNA): TGTGCCAGCAGTCCAAGGCCGGGGGGAACGGATACGCAGTATTTT. Its protein is CASSPRPGGTDTQYF.